Presented here are 26 T cell receptor beta chains from one specimen sequenced in a study of blood T cell repertoires in COVID-19. Assay used: immunoSEQ multiplex PCR; TCRdb lists only in-frame clones, some missing. The sample includes 300,000 to 350,000 clones, around 90% of them seen just once. Sequencing was done on a sample of peripheral blood. The receptor source for this set is a woman in her 30s with COVID-19, enrolled during active disease.

The V gene is TRBV5-6, the J gene TRBJ2-2; TRBD1 might be the D (5 bases). Trimming took 4 bases from V and 1 from J, leaving 11 bases between them. From germline, CDR1 is SGHDT and CDR2 YYEEEE. There are 15 residues in the CDR3. DNA of the CDR3: TGTGCCAGCAGCACGTACAGGATGAACACCGGGGAGCTGTTTTTT. It translates to CASSTYRMNTGELFF.

CDR3 in DNA: TGTGCCAGTGACCCGGGACAGGGAGGTTGGAGCAATCAGCCCCAGCATTTT. It yields the protein CASDPGQGGWSNQPQHF. This sequence joins TRBV19 and TRBJ1-5; 9 nucleotides align to TRBD1. This CDR3 has 17 amino acids. Per germline, CDR1 LNHDA and CDR2 SQIVND (reference sequence). With V trimmed by 8 bases and J by 1 base, 12 bases remained unmatched.

With respect to this clone: Additional DNA sequences in this sample encode the identical CDR3. The chain uses TRBV30 and TRBJ1-6; maybe TRBD1 (6 bases). Trimming cost V 2 bases and J 0 bases, with 14 bases left between them. The V gene's germline CDR1 is GTSNPN and CDR2 SVGIG (reference sequence). CDR3 length: 17 residues. In DNA form, the CDR3 reads TGTGCCTGGAGTATCGACAGGACTAGCTCCTATAATTCACCCCTCCACTTT. It specifies CAWSIDRTSSYNSPLHF.

CDR3: CASSLQGMNTEAFF. The DNA for the CDR3 is TGTGCCAGCAGTTTACAGGGGATGAACACTGAAGCTTTCTTT. This rearrangement joins TRBV27 to TRBJ1-1; D might be TRBD1 (6 bases). The germline gives CDR1 MNHEY, CDR2 SMNVEV (reference sequence). Trimming shortened V by 2 bases and J by 0 bases, and 7 bases separated the two germline ends. The CDR3 contains 14 residues.

This clone has a handful of counts. The J gene is TRBJ1-2, the V gene TRBV29-1; 9 nucleotides match TRBD1. CDR1 SQVTM and CDR2 ANQGSEA come from the germline V gene. The V and J ends lost 6 bases and 5 bases, in that order; junction bases with no gene match: 7. The CDR3 consists of 13 residues. The CDR3 here is CSVRDRDLYGYTF. CDR3 bases: TGCAGCGTCCGGGACAGGGACCTTTATGGCTACACCTTC. The complete variable domain, with remaining parts taken from reference TRBV29-1 and TRBJ1-2, reads SAVISQKPSRDICQRGTSLTIQCQVDSQVTMMFWYRQQPGQSLTLIATANQGSEATYESGFVIDKFPISRPNLTFSTLTVSNMSPEDSSIYLCSVRDRDLYGYTFGSGTRLTVV.

This chain connects TRBV2 to TRBJ2-7; 7 positions agree with TRBD2. Per the germline V gene, CDR1 is SNHLY and CDR2 is FYNNEI. The CDR3 loop spans 15 amino acids. V dropped 1 base and J dropped 2; count of bases not matched to a gene: 5. CDR3 sequence: CASSEEAGTAYEQYF. CDR3 DNA sequence: TGTGCCAGCAGTGAAGAAGCGGGGACGGCCTACGAGCAGTACTTC.

This chain links TRBV13 with TRBJ1-5; D is perhaps TRBD1 (6 bases). The germline gives CDR1 PRHDT, CDR2 FYEKMQ (reference sequence). CDR3 size: 16 residues. V lost 0 bases and J lost 3, with 12 bases in between. CDR3 DNA sequence: TGTGCCAGCAGCTTAGGCCTTGGACAGAACAATCAGCCCCAGCATTTT. Protein product: CASSLGLGQNNQPQHF.

This chain uses TRBV4-1 with TRBJ1-1; 9 nucleotides agree with TRBD1. Germline-derived CDR1 and CDR2 are MGHRA and YSYEKL. The ends lost 0 bases at V and 4 bases at J; junction bases unmatched: 6. The CDR3 sequence is 16 residues long. The CDR3, as DNA: TGCGCCAGCAGCCAAGATCGGGGACAGGGTCGCACTGAAGCTTTCTTT. It yields the protein CASSQDRGQGRTEAFF.

This clone was detected only a few times. The chain has TRBV7-3 and TRBJ1-2, with 8 bases matching TRBD1. CDR1 is SGHTA, CDR2 FQGTGA, per germline. Trimming cost V 5 bases and J 12 bases; bases outside gene matches: 20. The CDR3 has 16 amino acids. The CDR3 coding sequence is TGTGCCAGCAGCCCCCTCAACTCCCAGGGGGCTGGGGTAGACACCTTC. Encoded protein: CASSPLNSQGAGVDTF.

The chain recombines TRBV5-1 with TRBJ2-1; D might be TRBD1 (6 bases). The V end was cut by 0 bases, the J end by 0 bases, with 13 bases between. Germline lookup yields CDR1 SGHRS and CDR2 YFSETQ. CDR3 length: 17 amino acids. The CDR3 DNA is TGCGCCAGCAGCTTGGTTGGGGGCTCCAACTCCTACAATGAGCAGTTCTTC. It yields the protein CASSLVGGSNSYNEQFF.

The chain has TRBV5-4 and TRBJ1-3; a weak D match, TRBD1 (6 bases). The CDR3 covers 15 residues. V was pared by 5 bases and J by 4 bases, with 16 bases between. CDR1 SGHNT and CDR2 YYREEE come from the germline V gene (reference sequence). The chain's CDR3 is CASSPAPGAGNTIYF. CDR3 sequence (DNA): TGTGCCAGCAGTCCAGCCCCAGGGGCCGGAAACACCATATATTTT. Looking up the rest from reference TRBV5-4 and TRBJ1-3 gives the full variable domain: ETGVTQSPTHLIKTRGQQVTLRCSSQSGHNTVSWYQQALGQGPQFIFQYYREEENGRGNFPPRFSGLQFPNYSSELNVNALELDDSALYLCASSPAPGAGNTIYFGEGSWLTVV.

This chain uses TRBV28 with TRBJ2-1; no clear D gene. CDR3 length: 12 amino acids. V dropped 6 bases and J dropped 7 bases, with 10 bases sitting between them. Germline lookup yields CDR1 MDHEN and CDR2 SYDVKM. The CDR3 bases are TGTGCCAGCAGCCTAAGCCGTAATGAGCAGTTCTTC. Translated, it gives CASSLSRNEQFF.

The rearrangement uses TRBV9 and TRBJ1-1; no definite D call. Germline values: CDR1 SGDLS, CDR2 YYNGEE. The CDR3 loop spans 17 amino acids. The V and J ends lost 0 bases and 5 bases respectively, with 20 bases between them. The CDR3 is CASSVATWEGTGTEAFF. In DNA, the CDR3 is TGTGCCAGCAGCGTAGCTACTTGGGAGGGTACGGGAACTGAAGCTTTCTTT.

CDR3 nucleotides: TGTGCCAGCAGCTTAGCAGGGGAACGAGCTTTCTTT. Protein product: CASSLAGERAFF. V gene TRBV11-2 combines with J gene TRBJ1-1; the D gene is possibly TRBD1 (6 bases). V lost 1 base and J lost 10, with 10 bases in between. The germline V gene has CDR1 SGHAT and CDR2 FQNNGV. The CDR3 loop spans 12 amino acids.

The rearrangement uses TRBV15 and TRBJ1-2; the D gene is possibly TRBD1 (6 bases). Trimming removed 4 bases at V and 3 bases at J, with 18 bases between. In germline, CDR1 is LNHNV, CDR2 YYDKDF (reference sequence). This CDR3 has 16 residues. CDR3 sequence: CATSIAQRTVDYGYTF. CDR3 in DNA: TGTGCCACCAGCATCGCACAGAGGACAGTGGACTATGGCTACACCTTC.

The V gene is TRBV15, the J gene TRBJ1-5, with 8 nucleotides matching TRBD1. Germline CDR1 LNHNV, CDR2 YYDKDF (reference sequence). The CDR3 is made up of 14 amino acids. The trim removed 5 bases at V and 8 bases at J, leaving 8 bases unmatched. CDR3 coding DNA: TGTGCCACCAGCCGTCTAGGACAGGGAGAGCCCCAGCATTTT. Amino acid sequence: CATSRLGQGEPQHF.

V is TRBV2 and J is TRBJ2-7; tentative D call: TRBD2 (6 bases). The CDR3 spans 12 residues. The germline gives CDR1 SNHLY, CDR2 FYNNEI. Trimming took 8 bases from V and 2 from J, leaving 10 bases between them. The CDR3 coding sequence is TGTGCCAGCGGGAGGACGGCCTACGAGCAGTACTTC. It specifies CASGRTAYEQYF.

The gene calls are TRBV19 and TRBJ1-6; TRBD1 matches 7 bases. CDR1 is LNHDA and CDR2 is SQIVND in the germline V gene (reference sequence). This CDR3 is 15 amino acids long. Losses at the gene ends were 7 bases for V and 10 bases for J; bases not matched to a gene: 13. The CDR3 bases are TGTGCCAGTAATACCGCGGGACAGTTGCACTCACCCCTCCACTTT. Translating it yields CASNTAGQLHSPLHF.

The V and J genes are TRBV5-4 and TRBJ2-1; D possibly corresponds to TRBD1 (6 bases). Germline V lookup: CDR1 SGHNT, CDR2 YYREEE (reference sequence). With 2 bases removed from V and 4 bases from J, the gap between germline ends came to 10 bases. This CDR3 has 14 amino acids. CDR3 in amino acids: CASSFRDNYNEQFF. CDR3 DNA sequence: TGTGCCAGCAGCTTTCGGGACAATTACAATGAGCAGTTCTTC.

This rearrangement joins TRBV19 to TRBJ2-3; 12 nucleotides align to TRBD2. The germline V gene encodes CDR1 LNHDA and CDR2 SQIVND (reference sequence). CDR3 size: 20 residues. V trimming: 5 bases; J trimming: 10 bases; junction bases outside the gene matches: 25. The CDR3 protein is CASSDRTSGDRSSHKVPQYF. In DNA, the CDR3 is TGTGCCAGTAGTGATCGGACTAGCGGGGACCGTAGCAGCCACAAGGTCCCGCAGTATTTT.

The chain links TRBV9 to TRBJ2-1; maybe TRBD2 (6 bases). CDR1 and CDR2 from the germline V gene are SGDLS and YYNGEE. The CDR3 is 15 amino acids. V was pared by 0 bases and J by 2 bases, with 9 bases between. Written as DNA, the CDR3 is TGTGCCAGCAGCGTAGCTAGCGCGACCTACAATGAGCAGTTCTTC. This gives the protein CASSVASATYNEQFF.

This chain joins TRBV7-9 and TRBJ2-5, with TRBD2 matching over 10 bases. The CDR3 spans 15 residues. The J segment lost 2 bases and the V segment lost 2 bases, leaving 2 bases of the junction unmatched. Germline V gene lookup returns CDR1 SEHNR and CDR2 FQNEAQ (reference sequence). The CDR3 DNA reads as TGTGCCAGCAGCTTACTAGCGGGAGTGCAAGAGACCCAGTACTTC. The encoded protein is CASSLLAGVQETQYF.

The chain joins TRBV27 to TRBJ2-1; perhaps TRBD2 as D (5 bases). The CDR3 totals 15 residues. Trimming cost V 2 bases and J 3 bases, with 11 bases left between them. The germline V gene encodes CDR1 MNHEY and CDR2 SMNVEV (reference sequence). CDR3 sequence reads: CASSLRLANYNEQFF. The CDR3 coding sequence is TGTGCCAGCAGTTTAAGGCTAGCTAACTACAATGAGCAGTTCTTC.

The V gene is TRBV28, the J gene TRBJ1-2, with D possibly being TRBD1 (5 bases). The CDR3 has 13 amino acids. Trimming removed 7 bases at V and 4 bases at J, with 13 bases between. Germline lookup yields CDR1 MDHEN and CDR2 SYDVKM. Here the CDR3 reads CASTSGVGYGYTF. DNA for the CDR3: TGTGCCAGCACGTCGGGGGTCGGCTATGGCTACACCTTC.

The V gene is TRBV18, the J gene TRBJ2-1; 12 nucleotides align to TRBD1. Germline V gene sequence: CDR1 KGHSH, CDR2 LQKENI. This CDR3 region has 15 residues. Trimming at V came to 4 bases and at J to 5 bases, leaving 3 bases not matched to a gene. The CDR3 spells CASSRGQGANNEQFF. The CDR3, as DNA: TGTGCCAGCTCACGGGGACAGGGGGCGAACAATGAGCAGTTCTTC.

The chain has TRBV6-2 or TRBV6-3 and TRBJ2-4; 10 bases line up with TRBD1. This CDR3 has 16 amino acids. Per the germline V gene, CDR1 is MNHEY and CDR2 is SVGEGT. The ends lost 5 bases at V and 1 base at J; junction bases unmatched: 5. CDR3 region: CASSAGTGDAKNIQYF. The CDR3 DNA reads TGTGCCAGCAGTGCCGGGACAGGGGATGCCAAAAACATTCAGTACTTC.